A single T cell receptor beta chain is shown here with its context. Its antigen is not identified. TCRdb re-called the 5' RACE reads with MiXCR, one entry per CDR3 protein. The table records about 430,000 distinct CDR3 sequences, approximately 24% of them present only once. This sample stems from a study of T-cell memory formation after mild COVID-19. CDR1 is SGHRS, CDR2 YFSETQ, per germline. V gave up 0 bases and J gave up 4 bases; unmatched junction bases: 8. There are 18 residues in the CDR3. Regarding the study as a whole: Largely, contracting CD4+ clones fell within CM and EM, and contracting CD8+ clones within EMRA.

The sequenced sample consisted of PBMCs or a T cell subset sorted from them (not recorded which). The receptor was isolated from an adult woman who had mild COVID-19 (a few samples of this study predate the infection). Cell type and time point are not known. The rearrangement uses TRBV5-1 and TRBJ2-1; 12 positions match TRBD2. The CDR3 DNA reads as TGCGCCAGCAGCTTGGTACTAGCGGGGGGCCCAAATTACAATGAGCAGTTCTTC. It specifies CASSLVLAGGPNYNEQFF.